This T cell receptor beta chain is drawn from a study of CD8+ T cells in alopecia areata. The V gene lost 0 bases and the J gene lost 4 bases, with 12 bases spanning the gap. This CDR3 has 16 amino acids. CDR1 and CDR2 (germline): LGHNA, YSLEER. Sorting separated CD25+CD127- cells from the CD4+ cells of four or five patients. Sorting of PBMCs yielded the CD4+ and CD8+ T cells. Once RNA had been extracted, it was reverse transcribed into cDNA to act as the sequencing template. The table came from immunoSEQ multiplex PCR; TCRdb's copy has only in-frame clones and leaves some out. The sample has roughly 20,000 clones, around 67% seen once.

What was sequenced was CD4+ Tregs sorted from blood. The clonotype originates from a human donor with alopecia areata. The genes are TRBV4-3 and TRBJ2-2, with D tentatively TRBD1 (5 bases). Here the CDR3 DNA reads TGCGCCAGCAGCCAAGACAACAAGGGGTTCACCGGGGAGCTGTTTTTT. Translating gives CASSQDNKGFTGELFF.